The source of this T cell receptor beta chain is a study of blood T cell repertoires in COVID-19. Generated by immunoSEQ multiplex PCR, the TCRdb table keeps only in-frame clones and is missing some. The sample yields about 180,000 clones, 80% to 90% seen once. This CDR3 is 14 amino acids long. Trimming shortened V by 10 bases and J by 6 bases, and 20 bases separated the two germline ends. CDR1 and CDR2 (germline): SNHLY, FYNNEI. V is TRBV2 and J is TRBJ2-3, with D uncertain. The sequence was collected from a human donor with active or convalescent COVID-19. The donor label of this sample is uncertain. The sequencing sample was made of peripheral blood. DNA for the CDR3: TGTGCCACCAGGCTTAGGTTAGCTACGGATACGCAGTATTTT. Translated, it gives CATRLRLATDTQYF.